Below, one T cell receptor beta chain is given with its context. Its antigen is still unknown. This sample is part of a study of shared clonotypes between healthy human individuals. Study-wide results and caveats: In this cohort, only blood was sampled, and tissue repertoires likely differ. There were few donors, and this limited the genetic and exposure-history diversity represented.

Each of the donors was a healthy adult who was HIV-negative and had not had a recent acute infection or vaccination. V was clipped by 6 bases and J by 4 bases; unmatched bases: 7. CDR1 is MDHEN and CDR2 is SYDVKM in the germline V gene. CDR3 length: 15 amino acids. For each subset, genomic DNA was distributed in equal portions over several immunoSEQ plates. The repertoire was sequenced with immunoSEQ multiplex PCR; TCRdb's copy has only in-frame clones and lacks some. The profile shows about 470,000 clones, 75% to 85% of them singletons. Sequences were obtained from PBMCs. The TCR originated in a woman aged 40 to 50 in good health. Some clones in this sample may be carry-over from other donors' samples. The V gene is TRBV28, the J gene TRBJ2-1; TRBD1 matches at 9 bases. The CDR3 nucleotides are TGTGCCAGCAGCACCGCCGGGACAGGGTACAATGAGCAGTTCTTC. This codes for CASSTAGTGYNEQFF.